Shown below are 5 T cell receptor beta chains from a single sample sequenced in a study of regulatory T cells in long-lasting Graves disease. Arm-PCR of CDR3 regions and iRepertoire HTBI primers were used to build TCR beta libraries. TCRdb passed the multiplex PCR reads through MiXCR, listing each CDR3 protein once. This table has about 520,000 distinct CDR3 sequences, around 11% appearing once. Time point meaning: newly diagnosed GD, antithyroid drugs for less than 3 months. Researchers made the TCR library from RNA that was extracted from PBMCs. Another study also made use of these data, one on T cells in Graves' hyperthyroidism and ophthalmopathy.

Specimen: peripheral blood mononuclear cells (PBMCs), collected at new diagnosis, from a patient treated with antithyroid drugs. These receptors were collected from a woman aged 25 to 39 with Graves disease.

The rearrangement links TRBV10-3 to TRBJ2-3, with TRBD1 as a possible D gene (5 bases). The CDR3 covers 13 residues. CDR1 ENHRY and CDR2 SYGVKD come from the germline V gene. Trimming removed 3 bases at V and 8 bases at J, with 12 bases between. The CDR3 loop is CAISEIEGATQYF. The CDR3 nucleotides read TGTGCCATCAGTGAAATTGAAGGGGCTACGCAGTATTTT.

This chain connects TRBV6-2 or TRBV6-3 to TRBJ2-2, with TRBD2 as a possible D gene (6 bases). Trimming took 6 bases from V and 4 from J, leaving 15 bases between them. The length of the CDR3 is 15 residues. Germline V gene sequence: CDR1 MNHEY, CDR2 SVGEGT. The CDR3 loop is CASRVGGRGTGELFF. In DNA, the CDR3 is TGTGCCAGCAGGGTCGGGGGTCGAGGCACCGGGGAGCTGTTTTTT.

This clonotype came up many times. V gene TRBV28 combines with J gene TRBJ2-3, with no clear D. Germline loops: CDR1 MDHEN, CDR2 SYDVKM. This CDR3 has 15 residues. V was pared by 5 bases and J by 6 bases, with 18 bases between. Here the CDR3 DNA reads TGTGCCAGCAGTAACCCCGGTTTGGGTACGGATACGCAGTATTTT. This translates into CASSNPGLGTDTQYF.

A few counts support this clonotype. The CDR3 loop is CASRLRDRGTGELFF. CDR3 DNA sequence: TGTGCCAGCAGACTAAGGGACAGGGGCACCGGGGAGCTGTTTTTT. The rearrangement uses TRBV11-3 and TRBJ2-2, with TRBD1 identical over 10 bases. Germline-derived CDR1 and CDR2 are SGHNT and YENEEA. Unmatched junction bases numbered 5, after V lost 6 bases and J lost 4 bases. CDR3 length: 15 residues.

This clonotype was seen at least ten times. This chain joins TRBV11-2 and TRBJ2-3, with D uncertain. The V gene lost 5 bases and the J gene lost 1 base, with 13 bases spanning the gap. Germline CDR1 reads SGHAT; CDR2 reads FQNNGV. The CDR3 consists of 15 residues. DNA for the CDR3: TGTGCCAGCAGCCCACCCCCTAAAGGCACAGATACGCAGTATTTT. This encodes CASSPPPKGTDTQYF.